This paragraph covers one T cell receptor beta chain sequence. The sample is drawn from a study of blood T cell repertoires in COVID-19. The wider study: Some COVID-19 samples were acute and others convalescent; all came from the United States, Italy and Spain. PBMCs, B-cell-depleted T cells, or T cells were the source of the cDNA or gDNA that made up the material.

Germline CDR1 is SGDLS and CDR2 is YYNGEE. The CDR3 sequence is 14 residues long. V lost 0 bases, J lost 2 bases, and 9 bases lay in between. As processed by the authors: Amplification from reference gene primers served as the basis for estimated nucleated cell counts. The protocol was immunoSEQ multiplex PCR, while the TCRdb copy is restricted to in-frame clones and leaves out a portion. The V and J calls and clone size are taken from that table; D and trimming were inferred from the DNA. The data contain about 83,000 clones, around 90% of them singletons. The source material was peripheral blood. The TCR originated in a woman aged 45-60 years with active or convalescent COVID-19. This chain uses TRBV9 with TRBJ2-7; unclear D gene. The CDR3 region has the DNA TGTGCCAGCAGCGTAGGTTCTATTCCCTACGAGCAGTACTTC. Protein product: CASSVGSIPYEQYF.